This is a list of T cell receptor beta chains from one sample in a study of blood T cell repertoires in COVID-19. Some clones are missing from TCRdb's copy, which holds only in-frame ones; the method was immunoSEQ multiplex PCR. Of more than 60,000 clones listed, more than 75% are singletons. The material sequenced was peripheral blood. The receptors derive from a man aged 60-69 years with acute or convalescent COVID-19. Both conserved end residues are part of each CDR3. Each record gives: V gene, J gene, clone size, D gene, CDR3 DNA, CDR3 protein. The D gene is left open where the match is weak. Expanded clones get a size class; other rows say once, few or many, or leave the size out.

TRBV3-1/TRBV3-2	TRBJ2-7	.	TRBD1	TGTGCCAGCAGCCTTGTCCGTCTGACAGGGACCTACGAGCAGTACTTC	CASSLVRLTGTYEQYF
TRBV19	TRBJ1-2	few	.	TGTGCCAGTAGTAGATATTCACAGGGAGACTATGGCTACACCTTC	CASSRYSQGDYGYTF
TRBV4-3	TRBJ2-3	once	TRBD2	TGCGCCAGCAGCCGCAGGTCGGGGGGACCTACGGCAGATACGCAGTATTTT	CASSRRSGGPTADTQYF
TRBV4-2	TRBJ1-2	.	.	TGTGCCAGCAGCCAAGCGTCTGTGGCAGTTAACTATGGCTACACCTTC	CASSQASVAVNYGYTF
TRBV19	TRBJ1-4	.	.	TGTGCCAGTAGTACCGTGGGCGATAATGAAAAACTGTTTTTT	CASSTVGDNEKLFF
TRBV6-2/TRBV6-3	TRBJ1-1	.	TRBD1	TGTGCCAGCAGTTACTCTCCGGGACAGGCGGCTGAAGCTTTCTTT	CASSYSPGQAAEAFF
TRBV7-9	TRBJ1-4	once	TRBD1	TGTGCCAGCAGCTTAGGACAGGGGGAGGAAAAACTGTTTTTT	CASSLGQGEEKLFF
TRBV7-2	TRBJ1-2	.	.	TGTGCCAGCAGCTTAGAGGCAGGCCGAGCTAACTATGGCTACACCTTC	CASSLEAGRANYGYTF
TRBV7-2	TRBJ2-7	.	TRBD1	TGTGCCAGCAGTCCACAGGGGGCCCATCTCTACGAGCAGTACTTC	CASSPQGAHLYEQYF
TRBV29-1	TRBJ1-5	.	.	TGCAGCGTTGCGGGCAGTGGGGCGGTAGCCCAGCATTTT	CSVAGSGAVAQHF
TRBV5-4	TRBJ2-7	.	TRBD1	TGTGCCAGCAGCGTACAGGGACAGACCAAGCCTACCGAGCAGTACTTC	CASSVQGQTKPTEQYF
TRBV15	TRBJ2-1	.	TRBD2	TGTGCCACCAGTTTGGGGGGGTCCTACAATGAGCAGTTCTTC	CATSLGGSYNEQFF
TRBV11-2	TRBJ1-3	.	.	TGTGCCAGCAGCTTAGTTCGGGGGGGATTTGGAAACACCATATATTTT	CASSLVRGGFGNTIYF
TRBV7-2	TRBJ2-5	.	TRBD2	TGTGCCAGCAGCTCAGGTCGAGTAGCGGGGGGGACCCAGTACTTC	CASSSGRVAGGTQYF
TRBV18	TRBJ1-4	.	.	TGTGCCAGCTCATATGACAGGAGCTCTGGTGAAAAACTGTTTTTT	CASSYDRSSGEKLFF
TRBV19	TRBJ2-7	once	TRBD1	TGTGCCAGTAGTATAGGGGACAGGGGAGTGAGCGAGCAGTACTTC	CASSIGDRGVSEQYF
TRBV7-3	TRBJ2-7	few	.	TGTGCCAGCAGTCCCGCAGGGGTCGGCTACGAGCAGTACTTC	CASSPAGVGYEQYF
TRBV6-2/TRBV6-3	TRBJ2-1	.	TRBD1	TGTGCCAGCAGTTACCACGGGCGGGGGACAGGGAAGGGCAATGAGCAGTTCTTC	CASSYHGRGTGKGNEQFF
TRBV3-1/TRBV3-2	TRBJ1-1	.	TRBD1	TGTGCCAGCAGCCTACGGGACAGGGGAGTGAACACTGAAGCTTTCTTT	CASSLRDRGVNTEAFF
TRBV27	TRBJ1-2	.	.	TGTGCCAGCAGTTTAGAGGGGCAGGGGTTAGAAGGCTACACCTTC	CASSLEGQGLEGYTF
TRBV28	TRBJ2-7	.	TRBD2	TGTGCCAGCGTCGACGGGCGGACTAGCGGGAGTGGGCAGTACTTC	CASVDGRTSGSGQYF
TRBV21-1	TRBJ2-3	.	.	TGTGCCAGCAGCAAAGAGGGGAACACAGATACGCAGTATTTT	CASSKEGNTDTQYF
TRBV24-1	TRBJ2-2	.	.	TGTGCCACCAGTGACCCACAGCAGGGGACCGGGGAGCTGTTTTTT	CATSDPQQGTGELFF
TRBV19	TRBJ2-2	.	TRBD1	TGTGCCAGTAGCATTGCAGGGGGTTCTACCGGGGAGCTGTTTTTT	CASSIAGGSTGELFF
TRBV6-4	TRBJ1-2	.	TRBD1	TGTGCCAGCAGTTCGGACAGGACCTATGGCTACACCTTC	CASSSDRTYGYTF
TRBV12-3/TRBV12-4	TRBJ2-3	.	.	TGTGCCAGCAGCTATGGCGGAACAGATACGCAGTATTTT	CASSYGGTDTQYF
TRBV11-1	TRBJ1-2	.	TRBD1	TGTGCCAGCAGCCCAGGACAGGGAGACTATGGCTACACCTTC	CASSPGQGDYGYTF